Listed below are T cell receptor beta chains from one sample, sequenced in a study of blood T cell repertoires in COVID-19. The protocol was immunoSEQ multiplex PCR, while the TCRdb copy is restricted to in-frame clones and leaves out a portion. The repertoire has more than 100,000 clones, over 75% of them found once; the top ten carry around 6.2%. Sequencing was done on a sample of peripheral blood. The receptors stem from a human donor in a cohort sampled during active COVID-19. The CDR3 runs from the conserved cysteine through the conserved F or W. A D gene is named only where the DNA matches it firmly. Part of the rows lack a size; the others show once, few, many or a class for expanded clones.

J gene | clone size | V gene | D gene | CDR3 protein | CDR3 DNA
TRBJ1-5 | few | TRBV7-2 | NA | CASSLIAGLAGQPQHF | TGTGCCAGCAGCTTAATTGCAGGGCTGGCTGGACAGCCCCAGCATTTT
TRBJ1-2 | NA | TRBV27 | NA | CASSLKASPSHYGYTF | TGTGCCAGCAGTTTAAAAGCCTCGCCGTCGCACTATGGCTACACCTTC
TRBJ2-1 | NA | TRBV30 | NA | CAWRRALAPNEQFF | TGTGCCTGGAGGCGGGCTCTAGCGCCCAATGAGCAGTTCTTC
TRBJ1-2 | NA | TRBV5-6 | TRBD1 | CASSWTGVNYGYTF | TGTGCCAGCAGCTGGACAGGTGTTAACTATGGCTACACCTTC
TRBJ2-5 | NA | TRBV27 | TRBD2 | CASSLVAGGPGETQYF | TGTGCCAGCAGTTTAGTAGCGGGGGGGCCAGGGGAGACCCAGTACTTC
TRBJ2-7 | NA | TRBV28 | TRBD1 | CASSLRDRVGEQYF | TGTGCCAGCAGTCTCCGGGACAGGGTCGGAGAGCAGTACTTC
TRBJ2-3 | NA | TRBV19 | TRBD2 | CASRTGTRGDTQYF | TGTGCCAGTAGGACCGGGACTAGGGGGGATACGCAGTATTTT
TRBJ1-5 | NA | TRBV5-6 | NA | CASSFLGQVNQPQHF | TGTGCCAGCAGCTTCCTGGGACAAGTCAATCAGCCCCAGCATTTT
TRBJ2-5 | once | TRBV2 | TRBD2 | CASSENSSGGETQYF | TGTGCCAGCAGTGAGAACTCTAGCGGGGGAGAGACCCAGTACTTC
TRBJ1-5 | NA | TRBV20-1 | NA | CSASVGGAGTQPQHF | TGCAGTGCTAGTGTAGGAGGGGCTGGCACTCAGCCCCAGCATTTT
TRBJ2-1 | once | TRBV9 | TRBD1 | CASSGGQGASYGNEQFF | TGTGCCAGCAGCGGGGGACAGGGGGCATCTTATGGGAATGAGCAGTTCTTC
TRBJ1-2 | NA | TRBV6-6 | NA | CASSYANGYTF | TGTGCCAGCAGTTACGCGAACGGCTACACCTTC
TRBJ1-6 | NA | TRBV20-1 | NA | CSARIWGLSLF | TGCAGTGCTAGAATTTGGGGGCTATCCCTCTTT
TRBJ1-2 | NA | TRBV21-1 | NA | CASSNRPGTGYPGLYGYTF | TGTGCCAGCAGCAATCGGCCCGGGACAGGGTATCCGGGACTCTATGGCTACACCTTC
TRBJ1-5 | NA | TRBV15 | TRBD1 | CATSRDYRGQQPQHF | TGTGCCACCAGCAGAGATTACAGGGGGCAACAGCCCCAGCATTTT
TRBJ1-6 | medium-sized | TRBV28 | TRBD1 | CASSRSRDRDSPLHF | TGTGCCAGCAGTAGATCCCGGGACAGGGACTCACCCCTCCACTTT
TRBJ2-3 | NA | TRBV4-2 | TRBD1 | CASSQRDRDSGDTQYF | TGTGCCAGCAGCCAAAGGGACCGGGACAGCGGAGATACGCAGTATTTT
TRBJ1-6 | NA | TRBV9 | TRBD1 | CASSVTGQIGSPLHF | TGTGCCAGCAGCGTGACGGGACAGATCGGTTCACCCCTCCACTTT
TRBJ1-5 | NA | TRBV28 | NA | CASSFDGTLPQHF | TGTGCCAGCAGTTTCGACGGGACACTCCCCCAGCATTTT
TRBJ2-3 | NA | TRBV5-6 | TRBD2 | CASSLPSGVGTDTQYF | TGTGCCAGCAGCTTGCCTAGCGGGGTCGGCACAGATACGCAGTATTTT
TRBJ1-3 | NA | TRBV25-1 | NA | CASSDLAGAGIGNTIYF | TGTGCCAGCAGTGATTTGGCGGGGGCAGGGATCGGAAACACCATATATTTT
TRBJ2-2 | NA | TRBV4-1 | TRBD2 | CASSHRGGGTAGELFF | TGCGCCAGCAGCCACCGCGGCGGGGGGACCGCCGGGGAGCTGTTTTTT
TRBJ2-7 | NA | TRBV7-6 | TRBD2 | CASLPRSASGRGGGCEQYF | TGTGCCAGCCTCCCCCGCTCGGCTAGCGGGAGAGGGGGGGGGTGCGAGCAGTACTTC
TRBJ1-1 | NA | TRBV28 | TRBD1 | CASSQGGNTEAFF | TGTGCCAGCAGTCAGGGGGGGAACACTGAAGCTTTCTTT
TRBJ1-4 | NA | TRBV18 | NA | CASERSATNEKLFF | TGTGCCAGCGAAAGAAGCGCAACTAATGAAAAACTGTTTTTT
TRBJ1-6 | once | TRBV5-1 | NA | CASSRSTGSSYNSPLHF | TGCGCCAGCAGCCGGTCAACAGGGAGCTCCTATAATTCACCCCTCCACTTT
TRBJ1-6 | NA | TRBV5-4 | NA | CASSGGDRTNSPLHF | TGTGCCAGCAGCGGAGGAGACAGGACAAATTCACCCCTCCACTTT
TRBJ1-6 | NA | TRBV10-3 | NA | CAIRMMANSPLHF | TGTGCCATCCGTATGATGGCAAATTCACCCCTCCACTTT
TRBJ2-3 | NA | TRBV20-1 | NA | CSASQDPGQGIGAQYF | TGCAGTGCTAGTCAGGACCCGGGCCAGGGGATTGGGGCGCAGTATTTT
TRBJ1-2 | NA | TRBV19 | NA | CASSISKDRYGYTF | TGTGCCAGTAGTATCTCGAAAGACAGATATGGCTACACCTTC
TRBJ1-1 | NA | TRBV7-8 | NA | CASSLAGAEAFF | TGTGCCAGCAGCTTAGCTGGGGCGGAAGCTTTCTTT
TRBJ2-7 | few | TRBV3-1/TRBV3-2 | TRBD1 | CASSQAWGDRGYEQYF | TGTGCCAGCAGCCAGGCCTGGGGGGACAGGGGCTACGAGCAGTACTTC
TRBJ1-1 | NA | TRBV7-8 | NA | CASSLGGGGGGHTEAFF | TGTGCCAGCAGCTTAGGCGGAGGTGGGGGAGGGCACACTGAAGCTTTCTTT
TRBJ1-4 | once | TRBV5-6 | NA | CASSLIGATNEKLFF | TGTGCCAGCAGCTTGATTGGAGCAACTAATGAAAAACTGTTTTTT
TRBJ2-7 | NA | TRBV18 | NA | CASSPLEGASREQYF | TGTGCCAGCTCACCACTGGAGGGGGCGAGCCGCGAGCAGTACTTC
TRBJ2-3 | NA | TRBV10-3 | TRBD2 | CAISAAGGTDTQYF | TGTGCCATCAGTGCGGCGGGAGGCACAGATACGCAGTATTTT
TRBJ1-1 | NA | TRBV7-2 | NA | CASSFSGIGTEAFF | TGTGCCAGCAGCTTTTCAGGGATCGGTACTGAAGCTTTCTTT
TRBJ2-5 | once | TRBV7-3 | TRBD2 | CASSLLPPTSGSLPETQYF | TGTGCCAGCAGCCTACTCCCTCCGACTAGCGGGAGCCTCCCAGAGACCCAGTACTTC
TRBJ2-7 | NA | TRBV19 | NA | CASSIGGTETYEQYF | TGTGCCAGTAGTATCGGAGGGACAGAAACCTACGAGCAGTACTTC
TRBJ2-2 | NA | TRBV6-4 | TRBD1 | CASSEGTDTGELFF | TGTGCCAGCAGTGAGGGGACAGACACCGGGGAGCTGTTTTTT
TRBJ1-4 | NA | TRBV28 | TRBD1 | CASSPGQEREKLFF | TGTGCCAGCAGTCCGGGACAGGAGCGTGAAAAACTGTTTTTT
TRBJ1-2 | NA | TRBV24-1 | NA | CATPTGELEGYTF | TGTGCCACCCCCACCGGGGAATTAGAAGGCTACACCTTC
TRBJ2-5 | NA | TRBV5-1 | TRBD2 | CASSPRAGGQETQYF | TGCGCCAGCAGCCCCCGGGCGGGGGGGCAAGAGACCCAGTACTTC
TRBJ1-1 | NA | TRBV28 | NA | CASSPPRFGTEAFF | TGTGCCAGCAGCCCACCCCGGTTTGGCACTGAAGCTTTCTTT
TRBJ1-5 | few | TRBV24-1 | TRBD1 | CATSDFRGHQHF | TGTGCCACCAGTGATTTTAGGGGGCACCAGCATTTT
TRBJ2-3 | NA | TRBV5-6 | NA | CASSARDTQYF | TGTGCCAGCAGCGCGCGGGATACGCAGTATTTT
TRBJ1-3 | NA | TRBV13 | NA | CASSAGLFGNTIYF | TGTGCCAGCAGCGCGGGCTTATTCGGAAACACCATATATTTT
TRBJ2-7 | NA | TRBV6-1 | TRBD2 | CASSEEVGGPGEQYF | TGTGCCAGCAGTGAAGAGGTGGGAGGGCCGGGGGAGCAGTACTTC
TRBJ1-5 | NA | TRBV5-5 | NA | CASSLDGRNQPQHF | TGTGCCAGCAGCTTGGACGGTCGGAATCAGCCCCAGCATTTT
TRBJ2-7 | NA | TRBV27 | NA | CASSLLGASDYEQYF | TGTGCCAGCAGTTTATTGGGCGCCTCAGACTACGAGCAGTACTTC